This T cell receptor (beta chain) was found in a study of T cell responses to AZD1222 COVID-19 vaccine. This clone occurred once. Libraries were prepared by immunoSEQ multiplex PCR; TCRdb keeps only in-frame clonotypes and omits some of them. The sample shows 150,000 or so clones, about 91% of them seen only once. Sequencing used peripheral blood, obtained on day 0 of AZD1222 vaccination. The TCR originated in an adult in good health.

The CDR3, as DNA: TGTGCCAGCAGCGTGAGACAGACCAACACTGAAGCTTTCTTT. The encoded protein is CASSVRQTNTEAFF. This chain joins TRBV9 and TRBJ1-1; D is possibly TRBD1 (5 bases). The length of the CDR3 is 14 residues. The V and J ends lost 2 bases and 2 bases respectively, with 10 bases between them. Germline V CDR1 and CDR2: SGDLS, YYNGEE.